Shown below are 22 T cell receptor beta chains from a single sample sequenced in a study of control samples from healthy donors and cancer patients. Some clones are missing from TCRdb's copy, which holds only in-frame ones; the method was immunoSEQ multiplex PCR. The top ten clones hold about 9% of a sample with 100,000 to 150,000 clones, 80% to 95% of them seen once. The material sequenced was blood. The receptors here all came from a man aged 18 to 29 in good health.

The chain joins TRBV5-4 to TRBJ2-4; 10 bases agree with TRBD1. Looked up from germline, CDR1 is SGHNT and CDR2 is YYREEE (reference sequence). There are 14 residues in the CDR3. V lost 4 bases, J lost 9 bases, and 7 bases stayed unmatched. For the CDR3, the DNA is TGTGCCAGCAGCCCCCCCGGGACAGGGGTCATTCAGTACTTC. It is translated as CASSPPGTGVIQYF.

This clone came up once. The rearrangement links TRBV30 to TRBJ2-7, with D possibly being TRBD1 (6 bases). The CDR3 covers 15 residues. Germline V CDR1 and CDR2: GTSNPN, SVGIG (reference sequence). V was pared by 4 bases and J by 2 bases, with 18 bases between. Written as DNA, the CDR3 is TGTGCCTGGACTTTTGCTGAAGGGGGACCCTACGAGCAGTACTTC. Translated: CAWTFAEGGPYEQYF. Filled out from reference TRBV30 and TRBJ2-7, the complete variable domain reads SQTIHQWPATLVQPVGSPLSLECTVEGTSNPNLYWYRQAAGRGLQLLFYSVGIGQISSEVPQNLSASRPQDRQFILSSKKLLLSDSGFYLCAWTFAEGGPYEQYFGPGTRLTVT.

The chain has TRBV5-1 and TRBJ1-1; D is possibly TRBD1 (5 bases). This CDR3 has 15 residues. The germline V gene has CDR1 SGHRS and CDR2 YFSETQ. Trimming shortened V by 2 bases and J by 4 bases, and 15 bases separated the two germline ends. CDR3 protein: CASSLDWGSGTEAFF. The CDR3 DNA reads TGCGCCAGCAGCTTAGATTGGGGCTCGGGCACTGAAGCTTTCTTT.

The chain combines TRBV27 with TRBJ1-5; the D gene is possibly TRBD1 (5 bases). The V end lost 5 bases, the J end lost 5 bases, and 19 bases lay between the germline ends. The CDR3 has 16 residues. The germline V gene encodes CDR1 MNHEY and CDR2 SMNVEV (reference sequence). The CDR3 nucleotides are TGTGCCAGCAGTCGGACAACCTCGGGTCGAGATCAGCCCCAGCATTTT. Protein: CASSRTTSGRDQPQHF.

V gene TRBV6-5 combines with J gene TRBJ1-2, with D possibly matching TRBD1 (6 bases). From germline, CDR1 is MNHEY and CDR2 SVGAGI. CDR3 length: 14 residues. The V and J ends lost 5 bases and 8 bases respectively, with 18 bases between them. This chain's CDR3 is CASSPSGGVRGYTF. The CDR3 bases are TGTGCCAGCAGTCCCTCGGGGGGCGTGAGGGGCTACACCTTC.

The CDR3 coding sequence is TGTGCCAGCAGCCTCCCTCGTTCAGGGATAACTGAAGCTTTCTTT. It codes for CASSLPRSGITEAFF. The chain carries TRBV6-6 and TRBJ1-1, with D possibly being TRBD1 (5 bases). The CDR3 consists of 15 residues. Germline loops: CDR1 MNHNY, CDR2 SVGAGI (reference sequence). Trimming took 6 bases from V and 5 from J, leaving 19 bases between them.

The rearrangement links TRBV4-1 to TRBJ1-6; D is unclear. Germline values: CDR1 MGHRA, CDR2 YSYEKL. This CDR3 spans 13 amino acids. Trimming pared 0 bases from V and 10 bases from J, leaving 7 bases between. This chain's CDR3 is CASSQERVSPLHF. The CDR3 DNA sequence: TGCGCCAGCAGCCAAGAGAGGGTGTCACCCCTCCACTTT.

For the CDR3, the DNA is TGTGCCAGCAGCAGAATGCGGGGCCTCGACACAGATACGCAGTATTTT. Amino acid sequence: CASSRMRGLDTDTQYF. The genes are TRBV7-9 and TRBJ2-3; a weak D match, TRBD2 (6 bases). The CDR3 length is 16 residues. Trimming removed 5 bases at V and 2 bases at J, with 17 bases between. Germline V lookup: CDR1 SEHNR, CDR2 FQNEAQ (reference sequence). The whole variable domain, remainder taken from reference TRBV7-9 and TRBJ2-3, is DTGVSQNPRHKITKRGQNVTFRCDPISEHNRLYWYRQTLGQGPEFLTYFQNEAQLEKSRLLSDRFSAERPKGSFSTLEIQRTEQGDSAMYLCASSRMRGLDTDTQYFGPGTRLTVL.

The chain uses TRBV4-1 and TRBJ1-1; 7 bases are shared with TRBD1. V shed 0 bases and J 4 bases; nucleotides not matched to a gene: 5. Germline V CDR1 and CDR2: MGHRA, YSYEKL. This CDR3 is built from 15 residues. The CDR3 loop is CASSQDLSGGTEAFF. CDR3 coding DNA: TGCGCCAGCAGCCAAGATCTTTCAGGGGGCACTGAAGCTTTCTTT.

The rearrangement joins TRBV5-1 to TRBJ2-5, with 10 positions matching TRBD2. CDR1 and CDR2 (germline): SGHRS, YFSETQ. With V trimmed by 0 bases and J by 7 bases, 12 bases remained unmatched. The length of the CDR3 is 17 residues. The DNA of the CDR3 is TGCGCCAGCAGCTTGGTCCTAGCGGGGGCTGCGGGGGTGACCCAGTACTTC. It specifies CASSLVLAGAAGVTQYF.

This chain uses TRBV6-1 with TRBJ1-1; D remains ambiguous. This CDR3 spans 16 amino acids. The V gene's germline CDR1 is MNHNS and CDR2 SASEGT. Trimming cost V 0 bases and J 0 bases, with 11 bases left between them. CDR3 amino acids: CASSEAEGGMNTEAFF. CDR3 in DNA: TGTGCCAGCAGTGAAGCGGAGGGAGGGATGAACACTGAAGCTTTCTTT.

This clone was detected only a few times. The rearrangement joins TRBV10-3 to TRBJ2-7; 7 nucleotides match TRBD1. J was trimmed by 3 bases and V by 11 bases; bases with no gene match: 13. CDR3 size: 14 residues. The germline V gene encodes CDR1 ENHRY and CDR2 SYGVKD. The CDR3 is CACRGLRDSYEQYF. Written as DNA, the CDR3 is TGTGCCTGTAGGGGTCTCCGGGACAGCTACGAGCAGTACTTC.

The chain couples TRBV5-1 to TRBJ2-2; D ambiguous. V was trimmed by 7 bases and J by 8 bases, leaving 18 bases between them. Germline-derived CDR1 and CDR2 are SGHRS and YFSETQ. The CDR3 is 14 amino acids. This CDR3 reads CASASASTGGELFF. The CDR3 DNA sequence: TGCGCCAGCGCTTCTGCGAGCACCGGGGGGGAGCTGTTTTTT.

This clone was recorded only once. CDR3 DNA: TGTGCCAGCAGCTTAGGACGGAGGAACACTGAAGCTTTCTTT. The encoded protein is CASSLGRRNTEAFF. The rearrangement joins TRBV7-2 to TRBJ1-1; D gene ambiguous. The V end lost 1 base, the J end lost 1 base, and 7 bases lay between the germline ends. CDR1 SGHTA and CDR2 FQGNSA come from the germline V gene. The CDR3 consists of 14 residues.

The chain carries TRBV6-5 and TRBJ2-5, with TRBD1 as a possible D gene (7 bases). In germline, CDR1 is MNHEY, CDR2 SVGAGI. With 8 bases removed from V and 0 bases from J, the gap between germline ends came to 13 bases. This CDR3 has 14 residues. CDR3 amino acids: CASSQGDYQETQYF. CDR3 DNA: TGTGCCAGCTCCCAGGGGGACTACCAAGAGACCCAGTACTTC.

The chain joins TRBV5-1 to TRBJ1-1; 8 bases fit TRBD1. Trimming removed 3 bases from V and 3 bases from J; junction bases left unmatched: 13. The length of the CDR3 is 17 residues. From germline, CDR1 is SGHRS and CDR2 YFSETQ. The CDR3 DNA is TGCGCCAGCAGCTCGGCGGCAGGGGGCAGGGAGGACACTGAAGCTTTCTTT. Residues: CASSSAAGGREDTEAFF.

The chain uses TRBV9 and TRBJ1-2; 8 nucleotides match TRBD1. CDR1 and CDR2 from the germline V gene are SGDLS and YYNGEE. This CDR3 has 14 amino acids. Trimming took 5 bases from V and 4 from J; bases not matched to a gene: 7. In nucleotides, the CDR3 is TGTGCCAGCAGTCGACAGGGGAGTGGCTATGGCTACACCTTC. It yields the protein CASSRQGSGYGYTF.

This sequence joins TRBV29-1 and TRBJ1-2, with a possible D match to TRBD1 (5 bases). Germline CDR1 is SQVTM and CDR2 is ANQGSEA. V was cut by 3 bases and J by 6 bases, with 23 bases left in between. This CDR3 is 16 amino acids long. CDR3: CSVERDRWAEGDGYTF. CDR3 coding DNA: TGCAGCGTTGAGAGGGACCGTTGGGCCGAGGGTGATGGCTACACCTTC.

This rearrangement joins TRBV19 to TRBJ1-2, with D possibly matching TRBD1 (5 bases). This CDR3 spans 15 amino acids. Trimming stripped 0 bases from V and 4 bases from J, with 12 bases between. Germline V lookup: CDR1 LNHDA, CDR2 SQIVND (reference sequence). The CDR3 reads CASSIERQGSYGYTF. DNA of the CDR3: TGTGCCAGTAGTATAGAACGCCAGGGATCCTATGGCTACACCTTC.

The V gene is TRBV19, the J gene TRBJ2-1, with 11 nucleotides matching TRBD2. Losses at the gene ends were 5 bases for V and 1 base for J; bases not matched to a gene: 1. The CDR3 contains 15 residues. Germline-derived CDR1 and CDR2 are LNHDA and SQIVND (reference sequence). CDR3 sequence reads: CASSVAGGSYNEQFF. The CDR3 region has the DNA TGTGCCAGTAGTGTAGCGGGGGGGTCCTACAATGAGCAGTTCTTC.

The rearrangement links TRBV5-1 to TRBJ2-3; 10 positions match TRBD2. CDR3 size: 16 residues. Germline CDR1 reads SGHRS; CDR2 reads YFSETQ. V lost 4 bases and J lost 1; bases outside the gene matches: 6. CDR3 amino acids: CASSPTLAGGTDTQYF. The CDR3 bases are TGCGCCAGCAGCCCAACTCTAGCGGGGGGCACAGATACGCAGTATTTT.

This chain links TRBV5-4 with TRBJ1-2; TRBD1 matches 12 bases. The CDR3 contains 16 residues. Germline trimming cut 4 bases from V and 4 bases from J; bases unmatched to any gene: 8. The germline CDR1 and CDR2 sequences are SGHNT and YYREEE (reference sequence). The CDR3 region has the DNA TGTGCCAGCAGCAAACCGGGACAGGGGGCCTTCTATGGCTACACCTTC. Its protein is CASSKPGQGAFYGYTF.